Shown below are 21 T cell receptor beta chains from a single sample sequenced in a study of T cells in Graves' hyperthyroidism and ophthalmopathy. TCR beta CDR3 region amplification was performed from RNA transcripts. RT-PCR in the first round (using the HTBI primer set) targeted the TCR CDR3. TCRdb called the multiplex PCR reads again in MiXCR, with one record for every CDR3 protein. The profile covers about 680,000 distinct CDR3 sequences, with 30% to 40% appearing a single time and around 30% taken by the ten largest. Sequenced sample: blood. The receptors here all came from a woman between 40 and 50 years old with Graves' hyperthyroidism.

The V gene is TRBV29-1, the J gene TRBJ1-5; tentative D call: TRBD1 (5 bases). The CDR3 covers 14 residues. The V end lost 4 bases, the J end lost 1 base, and 11 bases lay between the germline ends. Germline lookup yields CDR1 SQVTM and CDR2 ANQGSEA. CDR3 sequence reads: CSVGGSGSNQPQHF. As DNA, the CDR3 is TGCAGCGTTGGCGGTTCAGGGAGCAATCAGCCCCAGCATTTT.

The V call is TRBV10-3, the J call TRBJ2-5, with D possibly TRBD2 on 5 matching bases. V shed 4 bases and J shed 3 bases, with 6 bases lying between them. Germline-derived CDR1 and CDR2 are ENHRY and SYGVKD. The CDR3 covers 12 residues. The chain's CDR3 is CAISAGKETQYF. The CDR3 nucleotides are TGTGCCATCAGTGCGGGGAAAGAGACCCAGTACTTC.

The V call is TRBV5-1, the J call TRBJ2-2; 7 bases align to TRBD1. The CDR3 has 18 residues. V was clipped by 4 bases and J by 5 bases; unmatched bases: 17. Germline V lookup: CDR1 SGHRS, CDR2 YFSETQ. CDR3 residues: CASSRLLVGQASTGELFF. The CDR3 nucleotides are TGCGCCAGCAGCCGCTTATTGGTCGGACAGGCGTCGACCGGGGAGCTGTTTTTT.

This rearrangement joins TRBV9 to TRBJ1-5, with D maybe TRBD1 (6 bases). CDR1 is SGDLS, CDR2 YYNGEE, per germline. V lost 5 bases and J lost 8, with 20 bases in between. This CDR3 has 15 residues. CDR3 DNA sequence: TGTGCCAGCAGTTACTCGGGAAGGGGGTTTGAGCCCCAGCATTTT. It specifies CASSYSGRGFEPQHF.

This clonotype was detected ten times or more. The J gene is TRBJ1-1, the V gene TRBV20-1, with unresolved D. The CDR3 runs to 13 residues. Germline values: CDR1 DFQATT, CDR2 SNEGSKA (reference sequence). V was trimmed by 3 bases and J by 1 base, leaving 9 bases between them. CDR3 region: CSARGSGNTEAFF. In DNA form, the CDR3 reads TGCAGTGCTAGGGGGTCGGGGAACACTGAAGCTTTCTTT.

Worth noting for this clonotype: A read error may account for a junction end that differs from germline. The genes are TRBV11-2 and TRBJ1-1, with 11 bases lining up with TRBD1. Germline values: CDR1 SGHAT, CDR2 FQNNGV. The CDR3 contains 15 residues. The DNA for the CDR3 is TGTGCCAGCAGCCCCGGACAGGGGGCGAACACTGAAGCTCTCTTT. It specifies CASSPGQGANTEALF.

This clonotype was recorded many times. This rearrangement joins TRBV6-6 to TRBJ1-1; D is perhaps TRBD1 (5 bases). Germline CDR1 and CDR2: MNHNY and SVGAGI (reference sequence). The CDR3 spans 13 residues. V dropped 0 bases and J dropped 11 bases, with 13 bases sitting between them. CDR3 sequence: CASSYSVAEGAFF. In DNA form, the CDR3 reads TGTGCCAGCAGTTACTCGGTCGCGGAGGGGGCTTTCTTT.

This clonotype was observed at least ten times. The chain joins TRBV6-1 to TRBJ1-1; perhaps TRBD1 as D (5 bases). The germline CDR1 and CDR2 sequences are MNHNS and SASEGT. The CDR3 is 13 residues long. The ends were cut back, 1 base at V and 6 bases at J, with 9 bases in the middle. The CDR3 region is CASSEERGAEAFF. The CDR3 nucleotides are TGTGCCAGCAGTGAAGAAAGGGGCGCTGAAGCTTTCTTT.

This clonotype was counted many times. This chain links TRBV10-3 with TRBJ2-6; no clear D. The CDR3 totals 13 residues. Germline CDR1 reads ENHRY; CDR2 reads SYGVKD. The V gene lost 8 bases and the J gene lost 2 bases, with 7 bases spanning the gap. As DNA, the CDR3 is TGTGCCATCGCAGGCGCTGGGGCCAACGTCCTGACTTTC. Translated, it gives CAIAGAGANVLTF.

Ten or more counts support this clonotype. The genes are TRBV19 and TRBJ1-4, with unresolved D. The V gene lost 5 bases and the J gene lost 9 bases, with 13 bases spanning the gap. CDR3 length: 13 amino acids. Germline V gene sequence: CDR1 LNHDA, CDR2 SQIVND (reference sequence). CDR3 nucleotides: TGTGCCAGTAGTTCGGAGGGAGAGAAAAAACTGTTTTTT. Translating gives CASSSEGEKKLFF.

The chain uses TRBV10-2 and TRBJ1-1; D is possibly TRBD1 (6 bases). Between the trimmed V and J ends, which lost 6 bases and 3 bases, there was a span of 11 bases. Germline V gene sequence: CDR1 WSHSY, CDR2 SAAADI. The CDR3 loop spans 13 amino acids. In nucleotides, the CDR3 is TGCGCCAGCAGGGCCAGGGGACACACTGAAGCTTTCTTT. It yields the protein CASRARGHTEAFF.

The rearrangement links TRBV4-1 to TRBJ1-3; a possible D gene is TRBD1 (5 bases). Trimming took off 7 bases at V and 0 bases at J, with 13 bases between the two ends. CDR3 length: 15 amino acids. Germline V gene data show CDR1 as MGHRA and CDR2 as YSYEKL. The CDR3: CASTQEGISGNTIYF. CDR3 in DNA: TGCGCCAGCACCCAGGAGGGGATCTCTGGAAACACCATATATTTT.

This clonotype was seen at least ten times. The chain carries TRBV5-4 and TRBJ2-5; 8 bases map to TRBD2. V gave up 0 bases and J gave up 1 base; unmatched junction bases: 2. Germline CDR1 reads SGHNT; CDR2 reads YYREEE (reference sequence). The CDR3 length is 15 residues. The CDR3 region has the DNA TGTGCCAGCAGCTTGGCGGCGGGAGGCCAAGAGACCCAGTACTTC. Protein product: CASSLAAGGQETQYF.

The chain has TRBV7-9 and TRBJ2-3, with D uncertain. The CDR3 runs to 12 residues. The ends were cut back, 5 bases at V and 4 bases at J, with 7 bases in the middle. Germline assignment: CDR1 SEHNR and CDR2 FQNEAQ (reference sequence). The CDR3 DNA follows: TGTGCCAGCAGCGCGGTACCAGATACGCAGTATTTT. Translating it yields CASSAVPDTQYF.

This clonotype has ten or more counts. This rearrangement joins TRBV5-4 to TRBJ1-1; 9 nucleotides agree with TRBD1. The CDR3 runs to 14 residues. The germline V gene has CDR1 SGHNT and CDR2 YYREEE (reference sequence). The V gene end was trimmed by 6 bases and the J gene end by 7 bases; junction bases not matched to a gene: 10. DNA for the CDR3: TGTGCCAGCATGGCCGGGACAGGGCTAAGTGAAGCTTTCTTT. Protein sequence: CASMAGTGLSEAFF.

The chain uses TRBV19 and TRBJ2-7, with D perhaps TRBD1 (5 bases). In germline, CDR1 is LNHDA, CDR2 SQIVND (reference sequence). The CDR3 spans 12 residues. With 3 bases removed from V and 5 bases from J, the gap between germline ends came to 8 bases. The CDR3 DNA follows: TGTGCCAGTAGTATTGGGGCCCACGAGCAGTACTTC. Its protein product is CASSIGAHEQYF.

V is TRBV5-1 and J is TRBJ2-7, with D perhaps TRBD1 (6 bases). The germline CDR1 and CDR2 sequences are SGHRS and YFSETQ. CDR3 length: 16 residues. V lost 4 bases and J lost 6, with 23 bases in between. The CDR3 is CASSAALGTHPTEQYF. CDR3 bases: TGCGCCAGCAGCGCGGCCCTGGGGACACATCCTACCGAGCAGTACTTC.

The CDR3 nucleotides read TGCGCCAGCAGCCAGTTTGGCGGGGCCTACGAGCAGTACTTC. The encoded protein is CASSQFGGAYEQYF. The rearrangement joins TRBV4-3 to TRBJ2-7; tentative D call: TRBD2 (6 bases). The CDR3 runs 14 residues. Looked up from germline, CDR1 is LGHNA and CDR2 is YSLEER. Trimming shortened V by 3 bases and J by 2 bases, and 11 bases separated the two germline ends.

V gene TRBV2 combines with J gene TRBJ1-4, with D maybe TRBD1 (5 bases). Germline V CDR1 and CDR2: SNHLY, FYNNEI. The V end was cut by 8 bases, the J end by 3 bases, with 13 bases between. The CDR3 sequence is 14 residues long. CDR3 nucleotide sequence: TGTGCCAGCGAAACGGGGCGGCCTAATGAAAAACTGTTTTTT. Protein sequence: CASETGRPNEKLFF.

Many counts were recorded for this clonotype. The genes are TRBV5-4 and TRBJ1-1, with D unresolved. The V end lost 4 bases, the J end lost 8 bases, and 15 bases lay between the germline ends. Germline V gives CDR1 SGHNT, CDR2 YYREEE (reference sequence). CDR3 length: 13 residues. CDR3 coding DNA: TGTGCCAGCAGCGCAGACTCAGCAGGCGAAGCTTTCTTT. Amino acids: CASSADSAGEAFF.

The chain recombines TRBV18 with TRBJ1-2; D is undetermined. Trimming took 0 bases from V and 5 from J, leaving 7 bases between them. The CDR3 runs 13 residues. The germline CDR1 and CDR2 sequences are KGHSH and LQKENI. The CDR3 DNA reads as TGTGCCAGCTCACCACCGTCAGTTTATGGCTACACCTTC. Translated, it gives CASSPPSVYGYTF. The entire variable domain, with the rest obtained from reference TRBV18 and TRBJ1-2, is as follows: NAGVMQNPRHLVRRRGQEARLRCSPMKGHSHVYWYRQLPEEGLKFMVYLQKENIIDESGMPKERFSAEFPKEGPSILRIQQVVRGDSAAYFCASSPPSVYGYTFGSGTRLTVV.